Given below is one T cell receptor beta chain in context. This clonotype was found many times. It has no known antigen specificity. Base qualities were left out, and no much larger clone turns up one base away. At the junction V is shortened by 4 bases and J by 2 bases; bases outside the gene matches: 17. Based on the germline V gene, the CDR1 and CDR2 sequences are KGHSH and LQKENI. From the cysteine through the phenylalanine, the CDR3 covers 19 amino acids. Only the CDR3 portion is preserved as DNA: 57 bases, with reading frame beginning at the first base. This sample stems from a study of T cell repertoires in cytomegalovirus infection (dated by TCRdb to the late 2010s). About the investigation overall: Because public TCR beta signatures pointed to carriage of CMV infection together with the matching HLA type, the HLA type of each donor mattered for the analysis. What the study reported, not specific to this receptor: In both this cohort and an independent roughly 360-donor cohort, the cumulative frequency of public TCR beta family members distinguished carriers of CMV infection plus the relevant HLA type. The ex vivo response was dominated by HLA-C-restricted CMV-specific TCR beta clonotypes, which also provided the single most frequent clonotype in two of eight donors.

TCRdb names Illumina HiSeq 1500 as the instrument used. Clones were called with MiXCR by TCRdb after fastp trimmed the public reads at Q25, and only in-frame beta chains were retained. Every entry covers one CDR3 protein and lists the most common genes and DNA from its rows. For this sample the table gives about 300,000 distinct CDR3 sequences, of which 9.6% were detected only once. Jointly, the top ten make up approximately 2.4% of the sample. Specimen: PBMCs. The chain uses TRBV18 and TRBJ1-5; a stretch of 7 junction bases matches TRBD1. The TCR comes from a human donor in good health (CMV status not recorded). Some clones in this sample may be carry-over from other donors' samples. The CDR3 region reads CASSLPKADREQGNQPQHF. The DNA reads as follows: TGTGCCAGCTCACTTCCGAAAGCCGACAGGGAGCAGGGCAATCAGCCCCAGCATTTT.